This T cell receptor beta chain originates from a study of response to subunit inactivated influenza vaccine. Regarding the study as a whole: A suggestion made by the authors is that each seasonal influenza vaccination recruits few new T cells.

Via MiXCR, TCRdb re-called the RT-PCR reads, giving one row per CDR3 protein. The sample holds around 480,000 distinct CDR3 sequences, 10% to 11% seen once. In the case of this clonotype: Its antigen is not known.

The CDR3 has 15 amino acids. V was trimmed by 4 bases and J by 10 bases, leaving 21 bases between them. The germline V gene encodes CDR1 SGHNT and CDR2 YYREEE (reference sequence). The TCR originated in a man between 45 and 60 years old who received an inactivated influenza vaccine. The sample was PBMCs from blood, taken about 40 days after vaccination. J is TRBJ2-1 and V is TRBV5-4; the D gene is possibly TRBD2 (6 bases). Here the CDR3 DNA reads TGTGCCAGCAGCCTGGGTGGACTTGGAGGGACGGAGCAGTTCTTC. Translated: CASSLGGLGGTEQFF.